The following is a T cell receptor (beta chain) sequence with its context. Original methodology: The authors estimated nucleated cell counts from reference gene primer amplification. Sequenced by immunoSEQ multiplex PCR; TCRdb stores in-frame clones only, minus some. D and trimming come from the DNA, and the V and J calls and clone size come from that table. The sample holds 150,000 to 200,000 clones, approximately 88% seen once. This sample stems from a study of blood T cell repertoires in COVID-19. About the research overall: Samples of COVID-19 (acute and convalescent) were obtained from the United States, Italy and Spain. Nucleic acid was either cDNA or gDNA, and it came from T cells, B-cell-depleted T cells, or PBMCs.

Sample: peripheral blood. This TCR was sampled from a woman aged 50 to 60 with acute or convalescent COVID-19.

The CDR3 DNA follows: TGTGCCACCAGTGTCTCCGGGAGCACAGATACGCAGTATTTT. Translation gives CATSVSGSTDTQYF. The gene calls are TRBV24-1 and TRBJ2-3; no firm D call. CDR3 length: 14 amino acids. V lost 5 bases, J lost 0 bases, and 8 bases lay in between. The germline gives CDR1 KGHDR, CDR2 SFDVKD.